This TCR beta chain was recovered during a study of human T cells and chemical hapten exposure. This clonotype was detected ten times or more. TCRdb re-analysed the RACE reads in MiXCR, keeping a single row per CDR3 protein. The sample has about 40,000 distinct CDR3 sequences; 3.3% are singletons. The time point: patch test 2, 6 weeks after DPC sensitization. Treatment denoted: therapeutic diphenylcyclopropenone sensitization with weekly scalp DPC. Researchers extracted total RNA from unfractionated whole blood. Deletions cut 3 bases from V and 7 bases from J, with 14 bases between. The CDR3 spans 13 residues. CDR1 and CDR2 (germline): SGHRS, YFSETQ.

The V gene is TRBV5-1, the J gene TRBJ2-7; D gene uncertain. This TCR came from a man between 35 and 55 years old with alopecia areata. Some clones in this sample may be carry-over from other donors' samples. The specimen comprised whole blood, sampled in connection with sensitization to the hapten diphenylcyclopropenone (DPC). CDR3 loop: CASSSSDPGEQYF. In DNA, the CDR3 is TGCGCCAGCAGCTCCAGTGATCCCGGGGAGCAGTACTTC.